The 23 T cell receptor beta chains below were found in one sample sequenced in a study of response to subunit inactivated influenza vaccine (dated by TCRdb to the late 2010s). Taken with the paper, the label for time point translates to: more than 35 days after influenza vaccine administration. Receptors were amplified or captured by RT-PCR. The reads were generated on an Illumina HiSeq 2500. The public reads were run again by TCRdb, first through fastp at Q25 and then through MiXCR, and only productive beta chains were kept. Merged by CDR3 protein, the rows form single entries marked with the most common genes and DNA. Across this sample there are 540,000 or so distinct CDR3 sequences, with over 10% seen only once. The top ten clonotypes cover about an eighth of the sample. The sample in question was PBMCs from blood, obtained around seven weeks after vaccination. The source of these receptors is a man in his fifties or sixties who received an inactivated influenza vaccine. Donor details come from another sample of the same person, matched by shared clones.

This clonotype was seen many times. The V call is TRBV20-1, the J call TRBJ2-7; weak D call: TRBD1 (6 bases). This CDR3 region has 14 residues. The germline CDR1 and CDR2 sequences are DFQATT and SNEGSKA (reference sequence). Trimming removed 4 bases from V and 0 bases from J, with 13 bases in between. The CDR3 DNA sequence: TGCAGTGCTACCCGACAGGTCAGCTCCTACGAGCAGTACTTC. It is translated as CSATRQVSSYEQYF.

There are many counts of this clonotype. The chain links TRBV20-1 to TRBJ2-7; D possibly corresponds to TRBD2 (6 bases). The CDR3 has 16 residues. Germline CDR1 and CDR2: DFQATT and SNEGSKA (reference sequence). The V gene lost 0 bases and the J gene lost 5 bases, with 20 bases spanning the gap. CDR3 bases: TGCAGTGCTAGAGAAATCTCAAGGAGGGGCCACAACGAGCAGTACTTC. It specifies CSAREISRRGHNEQYF.

The chain uses TRBV25-1 and TRBJ2-5, with TRBD1 matching 7 bases. The CDR3 sequence is 15 residues long. The junction had 5 bases not matched to a gene; V was cut back by 2 bases and J by 2 bases. Germline loops: CDR1 MGHDK, CDR2 SYGVNS. The CDR3 nucleotides are TGTGCCAGCAGTGAAGAGGGGGCCCGACAAGAGACCCAGTACTTC. The encoded protein is CASSEEGARQETQYF.

This clonotype was counted only a few times. The chain has TRBV29-1 and TRBJ1-4; no definite D call. Trimming took off 7 bases at V and 0 bases at J, with 9 bases between the two ends. The CDR3 covers 13 residues. CDR1 is SQVTM, CDR2 ANQGSEA, per germline. The CDR3 bases are TGCAGCGCCCGACAAGCAACTAATGAAAAACTGTTTTTT. Encoded protein: CSARQATNEKLFF. The full variable domain, in which reference TRBV29-1 and TRBJ1-4 provide the parts outside the CDR3, is SAVISQKPSRDICQRGTSLTIQCQVDSQVTMMFWYRQQPGQSLTLIATANQGSEATYESGFVIDKFPISRPNLTFSTLTVSNMSPEDSSIYLCSARQATNEKLFFGSGTQLSVL.

This clonotype was seen ten or more times. The CDR3 reads CSAPGLGGADTQYF. The CDR3 coding sequence is TGCAGTGCTCCGGGACTTGGGGGGGCAGATACGCAGTATTTT. This chain connects TRBV20-1 to TRBJ2-3; 7 positions agree with TRBD2. The ends lost 5 bases at V and 4 bases at J; junction bases unmatched: 9. Looked up from germline, CDR1 is DFQATT and CDR2 is SNEGSKA (reference sequence). The CDR3 has 14 amino acids.

This clonotype was counted many times. This chain uses TRBV5-1 with TRBJ2-2, with D possibly TRBD1 on 5 matching bases. This CDR3 is built from 14 residues. The germline gives CDR1 SGHRS, CDR2 YFSETQ. The V and J ends lost 0 bases and 5 bases respectively, with 8 bases between them. The CDR3 DNA reads as TGCGCCAGCAGCTTGGGGCAGGGAACCGGGGAGCTGTTTTTT. Translation gives CASSLGQGTGELFF. Full variable domain (missing parts from reference TRBV5-1 and TRBJ2-2): KAGVTQTPRYLIKTRGQQVTLSCSPISGHRSVSWYQQTPGQGLQFLFEYFSETQRNKGNFPGRFSGRQFSNSRSEMNVSTLELGDSALYLCASSLGQGTGELFFGEGSRLTVL.

This clonotype was picked up a small number of times. The V gene is TRBV5-5, the J gene TRBJ1-2; D is unresolved. Between the trimmed V and J ends, which lost 0 bases and 0 bases, there was a span of 15 bases. Germline values: CDR1 SGHKS, CDR2 YYEKEE (reference sequence). This CDR3 has 17 residues. This chain's CDR3 is CASSLVARLTTNYGYTF. The CDR3 DNA reads as TGTGCCAGCAGCTTGGTGGCTCGGCTTACAACTAACTATGGCTACACCTTC.

This sequence joins TRBV9 and TRBJ1-5; 10 nucleotides align to TRBD1. After removal of 4 bases from V and 0 bases from J, the junction contained 16 bases not matched to a gene. This CDR3 region has 20 residues. Germline-derived CDR1 and CDR2 are SGDLS and YYNGEE. The CDR3 sequence is CASSPEFRDRGYYSNQPQHF. CDR3 sequence (DNA): TGTGCCAGCAGCCCTGAGTTCCGGGACAGGGGCTACTATAGCAATCAGCCCCAGCATTTT.

Many counts were recorded for this clonotype. This chain joins TRBV9 and TRBJ2-1, with TRBD2 matching 10 bases. J gave up 0 bases and V 4 bases, and 4 bases lay outside the gene matches. The CDR3 is 16 amino acids. Germline V lookup: CDR1 SGDLS, CDR2 YYNGEE. CDR3 loop: CASSPLAGGSYNEQFF. The CDR3 coding sequence is TGTGCCAGCAGCCCATTAGCGGGAGGCTCCTACAATGAGCAGTTCTTC.

This clonotype was picked up a small number of times. CDR3 sequence (DNA): TGTGCCAGCAGCCCGGACAGGGATAACTATGGCTACACCTTC. Translated, it gives CASSPDRDNYGYTF. J is TRBJ1-2 and V is TRBV4-2; 8 nucleotides align to TRBD1. CDR1 is LGHNA, CDR2 YNFKEQ, per germline. The V segment lost 4 bases and the J segment 1 base; nucleotides outside the gene matches: 2. This CDR3 is 14 amino acids long.

This clonotype appeared many times. At one boundary the junction diverges from the germline segment, which might be a read error. The V and J genes are TRBV9 and TRBJ2-1, with D possibly TRBD2 on 5 matching bases. The CDR3 runs to 11 residues. From germline, CDR1 is SGDLS and CDR2 YYNGEE. The CDR3 region is CASSSSLPLIF. The CDR3 coding sequence is TGTGCCAGCAGCTCTAGCCTACCCCTAATCTTC. Full variable domain (missing parts from reference TRBV9 and TRBJ2-1): DSGVTQTPKHLITATGQRVTLRCSPRSGDLSVYWYQQSLDQGLQFLIQYYNGEERAKGNILERFSAQQFPDLHSELNLSSLELGDSALYFCASSSSLPLIFGPGTRLTVL.

This clonotype was seen more than once but under ten times. This chain connects TRBV28 to TRBJ2-7; D unresolved. The CDR3 runs 14 residues. Trimming cost V 2 bases and J 6 bases, with 14 bases left between them. CDR1 is MDHEN, CDR2 SYDVKM, per germline. Here the CDR3 reads CASSLPRATPEQYF. Here the CDR3 DNA reads TGTGCCAGCAGTTTACCCCGGGCTACCCCCGAGCAGTACTTC.

This clonotype appeared a few times. The rearrangement links TRBV18 to TRBJ2-2; TRBD1 matches at 9 bases. This CDR3 comprises 16 residues. Germline CDR1 reads KGHSH; CDR2 reads LQKENI. The V gene end was trimmed by 4 bases and the J gene end by 3 bases; junction bases not matched to a gene: 6. The DNA of the CDR3 is TGTGCCAGCTCACGATTCCGGGACAGGGACACCGGGGAGCTGTTTTTT. Amino acid sequence: CASSRFRDRDTGELFF.

This chain uses TRBV6-1 with TRBJ1-1; no firm D call. Trimming removed 3 bases at V and 0 bases at J, with 8 bases between. The germline V gene has CDR1 MNHNS and CDR2 SASEGT. The CDR3 has 14 amino acids. The CDR3 protein is CASSEHSVNTEAFF. As DNA, the CDR3 is TGTGCCAGCAGTGAGCATTCAGTGAACACTGAAGCTTTCTTT.

There are many counts of this clonotype. The rearrangement uses TRBV20-1 and TRBJ2-4; possibly TRBD2 for D (6 bases). Germline loops: CDR1 DFQATT, CDR2 SNEGSKA (reference sequence). The CDR3 spans 13 residues. The V end lost 5 bases, the J end lost 4 bases, and 12 bases lay between the germline ends. The CDR3 is CSAAGTPKNIQYF. The CDR3 DNA reads TGCAGTGCTGCGGGGACGCCGAAAAACATTCAGTACTTC.

The rearrangement joins TRBV29-1 to TRBJ2-1; no firm D call. This CDR3 region has 13 residues. Trimming took 6 bases from V and 7 from J, leaving 16 bases between them. The germline V gene has CDR1 SQVTM and CDR2 ANQGSEA. The CDR3 DNA reads as TGCAGCGTGCGCGAGCTTCTCGGTAATGAGCAGTTCTTC. Protein: CSVRELLGNEQFF.

The genes are TRBV12-3 or TRBV12-4 and TRBJ2-1, with 14 bases that match TRBD2. This CDR3 is built from 15 residues. The trim removed 6 bases at V and 5 bases at J, leaving 3 bases unmatched. The CDR3 region has the DNA TGTGCCAGCAGAGGGACTAGCGGGGGCCACAATGAGCAGTTCTTC. This codes for CASRGTSGGHNEQFF.

This clonotype was picked up a small number of times. This chain uses TRBV9 with TRBJ2-7, with a weak D call TRBD1 (5 bases). Deletions cut 1 base from V and 6 bases from J, with 14 bases between. The CDR3 contains 14 residues. Germline lookup yields CDR1 SGDLS and CDR2 YYNGEE. The CDR3 bases are TGTGCCAGCAGCGTATCTTCAGGGTTGGGCGAGCAGTACTTC. It specifies CASSVSSGLGEQYF.

The CDR3 bases are TGCAGTGCTAGCCGCAAAAGCGGGACAGGGGTTACACCCCTCCACTTT. Translating gives CSASRKSGTGVTPLHF. The V gene is TRBV20-1, the J gene TRBJ1-6; the match to TRBD1 covers 10 bases. From germline, CDR1 is DFQATT and CDR2 SNEGSKA (reference sequence). The trim removed 3 bases at V and 11 bases at J, leaving 13 bases unmatched. The CDR3 is 16 residues long.

Relative to its sample, this clonotype is medium-sized. The V call is TRBV25-1, the J call TRBJ2-5, with TRBD1 matching over 7 bases. Per germline, CDR1 MGHDK and CDR2 SYGVNS. The CDR3 extends over 14 amino acids. J gave up 0 bases and V 3 bases, and 1 base lay outside the gene matches. The CDR3 is CASSERGHQETQYF. The CDR3 DNA is TGTGCCAGCAGTGAGAGGGGGCACCAAGAGACCCAGTACTTC.

Only a few counts were recorded for this clonotype. The chain has TRBV10-2 and TRBJ2-1; 10 positions agree with TRBD2. In germline, CDR1 is WSHSY, CDR2 SAAADI. J gave up 1 base and V 3 bases, and 3 bases lay outside the gene matches. The CDR3 has 16 amino acids. The CDR3 sequence is CASSDLAGVSYNEQFF. The CDR3 DNA reads as TGCGCCAGCAGTGATCTAGCGGGGGTTTCCTACAATGAGCAGTTCTTC.

This clonotype turned up a few times. The V gene is TRBV15, the J gene TRBJ2-2; the D gene is possibly TRBD1 (6 bases). Trimming shortened V by 6 bases and J by 4 bases, and 18 bases separated the two germline ends. The CDR3 is 16 amino acids. CDR1 is LNHNV and CDR2 is YYDKDF in the germline V gene (reference sequence). Here the CDR3 reads CATSPGHLSGTGELFF. In DNA, the CDR3 is TGTGCCACCAGTCCGGGACACCTTTCGGGCACCGGGGAGCTGTTTTTT.

V usage is TRBV7-2 and J usage is TRBJ2-1, with TRBD2 matching over 9 bases. The CDR3 extends over 17 amino acids. Germline CDR1 is SGHTA and CDR2 is FQGNSA. V trimming: 5 bases; J trimming: 2 bases; junction bases outside the gene matches: 10. CDR3 nucleotide sequence: TGTGCCAGCAGCAAGGGTAGCGGGAGAAATCCCTACAATGAGCAGTTCTTC. It translates to CASSKGSGRNPYNEQFF.